This TCR beta chain was profiled in a study of T cells after yellow fever vaccination (dated by TCRdb to the late 2010s). About the full investigation: Libraries from fractions with low cell numbers were prepared with the SMART-Seq v4 Ultra Low Input RNA kit. To follow T-cell clones before and after both primary and booster YFV17D yellow fever vaccination, bulk TCR alpha and beta repertoires underwent longitudinal sequencing. Two healthy male donors made up the cohort, one aged 18 to 30 years and the other aged 30 to 40 years. Blood was collected at multiple timepoints before and after primary and secondary immunization, and bulk PBMC replicates and cell subsets were isolated.

The treatment or condition label of this sample denotes: live attenuated yellow fever vaccine strain. A standard Ficoll-Paque protocol was used to isolate PBMCs from peripheral blood. CD4 and CD8 T-cell fractions were isolated with Dynabeads CD4 and CD8 positive selection kits. TriZol was used to extract RNA from bulk PBMCs, from CD4 and CD8 fractions, and from dextramer-positive and dextramer-negative fractions. A note on this clonotype: The antigen it binds to is not known. The sample holds no much larger clone one base away, and base qualities are not on file.

Compared with germline, V lacks 4 bases and J lacks 4 bases; bases without a gene match: 6. The CDR3 contains 14 residues, cysteine and phenylalanine counted. Here the CDR3 DNA is all that survives: 42 bases in frame from base 1. Sequences SGHRS (CDR1) and YFSETQ (CDR2) are obtained from the germline V gene. Beyond this particular receptor, the publication reports: Compared with the primary T-cell response, the secondary T-cell response was faster but weaker, reaching its peak on day 5 rather than on day 15. A small share of clonotypes was detected in both CD4 and CD8 compartments, with the overlap likely arising from convergent recombination. The study included only a couple of donors, which limits how far the findings can be generalized. Because abundant contaminating clonotypes from the bulk population could be contained in FACS-sorted repertoires, computational filtering was required. After the booster, most of the clones that had expanded following primary vaccination were detected again (roughly 96% of CD4 and roughly nine tenths of CD8), which suggests that memory was broadly maintained.

The instrument was an Illumina NovaSeq 6000. TCR cDNA was synthesized by 5'RACE template switching, through which a universal primer site and unique molecular identifiers were introduced. Priming of cDNA synthesis was performed from both the TCR alpha and TCR beta constant segments. Library amplification used two PCR steps, and the second PCR step added sample barcodes and sequencing adapters. Sequencing of libraries was done on Illumina HiSeq 2500 (2x100 bp) or NovaSeq (2x150 bp). Regarding the original processing steps: MIGEC handled demultiplexing of reads and collapsing into UMI consensus sequences, while MiXCR performed V(D)J alignment. Clonotypes responding to the vaccine were identified with edgeR on replicate PBMC samples, with the criteria of FDR below 0.01 and a log2 fold change above 5 up to day 15. Each bulk clonotype received a CD4 or CD8 identity based on whether the sequenced CD4 or CD8 repertoire contained that clonotype at higher abundance. TCRdb reprocessing: public reads trimmed at Q25 with fastp, clones called with MiXCR, in-frame beta chains kept. Rows with one shared CDR3 protein collapse into an entry with the most common genes and DNA. It is TCRdb's table, rather than the study itself, that gives the V and J calls and clone size. The sample table holds 340,000 or so distinct CDR3 sequences, of which approximately 12% were seen once. Jointly, the top ten make up 2.5% to 4% of the sample.

The TCR originated in a man between 18 and 29 years old who received the YFV17D yellow fever vaccine. The sample in question was CD4+ T cells sorted from PBMCs, obtained 15 days after the yellow fever booster vaccination. The chain joins TRBV5-1 to TRBJ2-3, with 7 bases aligning to TRBD2. The CDR3: CASSPWGGADTQYF. Read as DNA, the sequence is TGCGCCAGCAGCCCTTGGGGGGGGGCAGATACGCAGTATTTT.